The rows below give T cell receptor beta chains drawn from one sample of a study of T cell responses to AZD1222 COVID-19 vaccine. Clones were sequenced by immunoSEQ multiplex PCR, and TCRdb holds only the in-frame ones, with some missing. The repertoire holds about 120,000 clones, roughly 89% seen once, with less than 6.5% in the top ten. The sequenced sample was peripheral blood, obtained on day 0 of AZD1222 vaccination. The receptors come from an adult in good health. Both conserved end residues are part of each CDR3. Each record gives: J gene, clone size, V gene, D gene, CDR3 DNA, CDR3 protein. D genes are given only for firm matches. Clone size, where shown, is once, few, many, or a class for clones that have expanded.

j_gene: TRBJ1-5
abundance: .
v_gene: TRBV27
d_gene: .
CDR3nt: TGTGCCAGCAGTCCAGTTGGGGGTCTTGGGAATCAGCCCCAGCATTTT
CDR3aa: CASSPVGGLGNQPQHF

j_gene: TRBJ1-5
abundance: .
v_gene: TRBV27
d_gene: .
CDR3nt: TGTGCCAGCAGTTCCAGGGCTGGTAATCAGCCCCAGCATTTT
CDR3aa: CASSSRAGNQPQHF

j_gene: TRBJ1-4
abundance: .
v_gene: TRBV14
d_gene: .
CDR3nt: TGTGCCAGCAGCCAAGGTCTCTCGGTGAATGAAAAACTGTTTTTT
CDR3aa: CASSQGLSVNEKLFF

j_gene: TRBJ1-5
abundance: .
v_gene: TRBV6-1
d_gene: .
CDR3nt: TGTGCCAGCAGTGAAGCGTTAATTCAAAAGCCCCAGCATTTT
CDR3aa: CASSEALIQKPQHF

j_gene: TRBJ1-1
abundance: few
v_gene: TRBV7-9
d_gene: .
CDR3nt: TGTGCCAGCAGCTCGACTACAGGGAAGGGAATTGCTGAAGCTTTCTTT
CDR3aa: CASSSTTGKGIAEAFF

j_gene: TRBJ2-3
abundance: .
v_gene: TRBV5-1
d_gene: .
CDR3nt: TGCGCCAGCACCCTAGGGGGTGGGACAGATACGCAGTATTTT
CDR3aa: CASTLGGGTDTQYF

j_gene: TRBJ1-5
abundance: .
v_gene: TRBV19
d_gene: .
CDR3nt: TGTGCCAGTAGTATGGGGCAGGGCTATCAGCCCCAGCATTTT
CDR3aa: CASSMGQGYQPQHF

j_gene: TRBJ2-3
abundance: .
v_gene: TRBV9
d_gene: TRBD2
CDR3nt: TGTGCCAGCAGCGTTTATAGCGGGGGGGGCACAGATACGCAGTATTTT
CDR3aa: CASSVYSGGGTDTQYF

j_gene: TRBJ1-2
abundance: once
v_gene: TRBV7-8
d_gene: .
CDR3nt: TGTGCCAGCAGCTCCCGGACCCCCTATGGCTACACCTTC
CDR3aa: CASSSRTPYGYTF

j_gene: TRBJ1-1
abundance: .
v_gene: TRBV7-3
d_gene: .
CDR3nt: TGTGCCAGCAGCTTAAGTCCAGTCAATGGCGGTGAAGCTTTCTTT
CDR3aa: CASSLSPVNGGEAFF

j_gene: TRBJ2-7
abundance: .
v_gene: TRBV7-9
d_gene: .
CDR3nt: TGTGCCAGCAGCTTAGCGGGGGAGCTCGAGCAGTACTTC
CDR3aa: CASSLAGELEQYF

j_gene: TRBJ1-5
abundance: .
v_gene: TRBV21-1
d_gene: .
CDR3nt: TGTGCCAGCAGCAGCTGGGACAGGGGGCGCAGCCAGCCCCAGCATTTT
CDR3aa: CASSSWDRGRSQPQHF

j_gene: TRBJ1-2
abundance: .
v_gene: TRBV6-4
d_gene: .
CDR3nt: TGTGCCAGCAGATTAGGACCTTCTGCTAACTATGGCTACACCTTC
CDR3aa: CASRLGPSANYGYTF

j_gene: TRBJ2-2
abundance: once
v_gene: TRBV7-3
d_gene: TRBD2
CDR3nt: TGTGCCAGCAGCCTCCCCGGGACTAGACCCACCGGGGAGCTGTTTTTT
CDR3aa: CASSLPGTRPTGELFF

j_gene: TRBJ2-7
abundance: .
v_gene: TRBV6-5
d_gene: TRBD1
CDR3nt: TGTGCCAGCCATAAGGGACAGGCGGCCTACGAGCAGTACTTC
CDR3aa: CASHKGQAAYEQYF

j_gene: TRBJ2-1
abundance: .
v_gene: TRBV7-3
d_gene: .
CDR3nt: TGTGCCAGCAGCCGGGCCCTACAAAATGAGCAGTTCTTC
CDR3aa: CASSRALQNEQFF

j_gene: TRBJ2-5
abundance: .
v_gene: TRBV7-3
d_gene: TRBD1
CDR3nt: TGTGCCAGCAGCTCCCCGGGGACAGTTCAAGAGACCCAGTACTTC
CDR3aa: CASSSPGTVQETQYF

j_gene: TRBJ2-7
abundance: .
v_gene: TRBV5-1
d_gene: .
CDR3nt: TGCGCCAGCAGCTTGGAAGGCGCAGGGGCGGGACTCGAGCAGTACTTC
CDR3aa: CASSLEGAGAGLEQYF

j_gene: TRBJ2-2
abundance: .
v_gene: TRBV5-1
d_gene: TRBD1
CDR3nt: TGCGCCAGCAGCTTGGGACAGGGATATGGGACCGGGGAGCTGTTTTTT
CDR3aa: CASSLGQGYGTGELFF

j_gene: TRBJ1-1
abundance: .
v_gene: TRBV9
d_gene: TRBD1
CDR3nt: TGTGCCAGCAGCGGTCCAGGGGGCTCTGAAGCTTTCTTT
CDR3aa: CASSGPGGSEAFF

j_gene: TRBJ1-1
abundance: .
v_gene: TRBV7-8
d_gene: .
CDR3nt: TGTGCCAGCAGCCGGGGTTTGAACACTGAAGCTTTCTTT
CDR3aa: CASSRGLNTEAFF

j_gene: TRBJ1-2
abundance: .
v_gene: TRBV30
d_gene: .
CDR3nt: TGTGCCTGGAGTGTACTTCGTCGAGGCTACACCTTC
CDR3aa: CAWSVLRRGYTF

j_gene: TRBJ1-1
abundance: .
v_gene: TRBV7-3
d_gene: .
CDR3nt: TGTGCCAGCAGCTTAGAAAATACAGGAGACACTGAAGCTTTCTTT
CDR3aa: CASSLENTGDTEAFF

j_gene: TRBJ1-2
abundance: .
v_gene: TRBV4-1
d_gene: TRBD1
CDR3nt: TGCGCCAGCAGCCTCGAGACAGGGGCGGGGTATGGCTACACCTTC
CDR3aa: CASSLETGAGYGYTF

j_gene: TRBJ2-7
abundance: .
v_gene: TRBV3-1/TRBV3-2
d_gene: .
CDR3nt: TGTGCCAGCAGCCACCACAGGGAACGGTTCCACGAGCAGTACTTC
CDR3aa: CASSHHRERFHEQYF

j_gene: TRBJ2-2
abundance: once
v_gene: TRBV6-5
d_gene: .
CDR3nt: TGTGCCAGCAGCCCCACCTTGGGGTGGGAGCTGTTTTTT
CDR3aa: CASSPTLGWELFF

j_gene: TRBJ1-1
abundance: .
v_gene: TRBV19
d_gene: .
CDR3nt: TGTGCCAGTAATCGGGGGGACACTGAAGCTTTCTTT
CDR3aa: CASNRGDTEAFF

j_gene: TRBJ1-3
abundance: few
v_gene: TRBV6-6
d_gene: TRBD1
CDR3nt: TGTGCCAGCACCCACCTGACAGGGGGCTACGGAAACACCATATATTTT
CDR3aa: CASTHLTGGYGNTIYF

j_gene: TRBJ1-5
abundance: .
v_gene: TRBV6-2/TRBV6-3
d_gene: .
CDR3nt: TGTGCCAGCAGCCCCGTGTTTTGGCCCCAGCATTTT
CDR3aa: CASSPVFWPQHF

j_gene: TRBJ1-1
abundance: .
v_gene: TRBV6-5
d_gene: .
CDR3nt: TGTGCCAGCAGCCGGACAGCGAACACTGAAGCTTTCTTT
CDR3aa: CASSRTANTEAFF

j_gene: TRBJ1-2
abundance: .
v_gene: TRBV5-1
d_gene: TRBD1
CDR3nt: TGCGCCAGCAGCCGATCGCCCGGGACAGAGTATGGCTACACCTTC
CDR3aa: CASSRSPGTEYGYTF

j_gene: TRBJ2-3
abundance: .
v_gene: TRBV5-1
d_gene: .
CDR3nt: TGCGCCAGCAGCTTGGAGCCGGGGCAGCGAGCAGATACGCAGTATTTT
CDR3aa: CASSLEPGQRADTQYF

j_gene: TRBJ1-4
abundance: .
v_gene: TRBV7-2
d_gene: TRBD1
CDR3nt: TGTGCCAGCAGCTCCTATAGGAATTGGTGGGACAGGAATGAAAAACTGTTTTTT
CDR3aa: CASSSYRNWWDRNEKLFF